These T cell receptor beta chains were read from a single sample in a study of CD4+ T cells in melanoma. Here immunoSEQ multiplex PCR was the method, and the copy in TCRdb shows in-frame clones only, minus some. The data show around 50,000 clones, roughly 87% seen once. What was sequenced was peripheral blood. The receptors here all came from a human donor with melanoma. CDR3s include the opening cysteine and the closing phenylalanine or tryptophan. A D gene is named only where the DNA matches it firmly. Size is omitted from some rows. Given values are once, few, many or a class for expanded clones.

once	.	TRBV5-6	TRBJ2-7	CASSFGSAYEQYF	TGTGCCAGCAGCTTTGGTTCAGCCTACGAGCAGTACTTC
.	.	TRBV9	TRBJ2-1	CASSVGYRGREQFF	TGTGCCAGCAGCGTAGGATATAGGGGTCGTGAGCAGTTCTTC
.	.	TRBV7-7	TRBJ2-5	CASSLAPSPETQYF	TGTGCTAGCAGCTTAGCACCCAGCCCAGAGACCCAGTACTTC
.	.	TRBV6-1	TRBJ2-1	CASSENFRRFF	TGTGCCAGCAGTGAAAACTTCCGGCGGTTCTTC
medium-sized	TRBD1	TRBV27	TRBJ1-2	CASSPQGAVGYGYTF	TGTGCCAGCAGTCCTCAGGGGGCGGTTGGCTATGGCTACACCTTC
.	.	TRBV7-9	TRBJ2-2	CASRLRDTANTGELFF	TGTGCCAGCAGGCTAAGGGACACGGCGAACACCGGGGAGCTGTTTTTT
.	TRBD1	TRBV13	TRBJ1-4	CASSLAPGQGGEKLFF	TGTGCCAGCAGCTTAGCCCCGGGACAGGGTGGAGAAAAACTGTTTTTT
.	.	TRBV11-2	TRBJ2-7	CASSLVPRGDSYEQYF	TGTGCCAGCAGCTTAGTCCCCAGGGGCGACTCCTACGAGCAGTACTTC
.	.	TRBV27	TRBJ2-7	CASRDTGPPYEQYF	TGTGCCAGCCGCGATACAGGGCCCCCCTACGAGCAGTACTTC
.	.	TRBV30	TRBJ1-1	CAWSRGRQIEAFF	TGTGCCTGGAGTCGGGGAAGGCAGATCGAAGCTTTCTTT
.	TRBD1	TRBV30	TRBJ1-1	CACNPRTGQNTEAFF	TGTGCCTGCAATCCCAGGACAGGCCAGAACACTGAAGCTTTCTTT
.	.	TRBV14	TRBJ1-5	CASSQDIKDQPQHF	TGTGCCAGCAGCCAAGATATTAAGGATCAGCCCCAGCATTTT
few	.	TRBV25-1	TRBJ1-1	CASTGIPLNTEAFF	TGTGCCAGCACGGGGATCCCATTGAACACTGAAGCTTTCTTT
.	.	TRBV27	TRBJ1-6	CASSLSRADSPLHF	TGTGCCAGCAGTTTATCGAGGGCGGATTCACCCCTCCACTTT
.	.	TRBV28	TRBJ1-4	CASSSPAATNEKLFF	TGTGCCAGCAGTTCTCCCGCTGCAACTAATGAAAAACTGTTTTTT
.	.	TRBV6-5	TRBJ2-7	CASSYSGVAYEQYF	TGTGCCAGCAGTTACTCTGGGGTGGCGTACGAGCAGTACTTC
.	TRBD2	TRBV5-1	TRBJ2-1	CASSLAGGTSGGLIYNEQFF	TGCGCCAGCAGCTTGGCCGGGGGGACTAGCGGGGGCCTCATCTACAATGAGCAGTTCTTC
.	TRBD1	TRBV5-1	TRBJ1-2	CASSRDRDYHGYTF	TGCGCCAGCAGCCGGGACAGGGATTATCATGGCTACACCTTC
.	.	TRBV21-1	TRBJ2-1	CASSRDNEQFF	TGTGCCAGCTCTAGGGACAATGAGCAGTTCTTC
.	.	TRBV28	TRBJ1-5	CASSTTEYQPQHF	TGTGCCAGCAGTACGACGGAGTATCAGCCCCAGCATTTT
.	.	TRBV11-1	TRBJ2-7	CASSLASDGYEQYF	TGTGCCAGCAGCTTAGCTTCGGACGGCTACGAGCAGTACTTC
few	TRBD1	TRBV7-8	TRBJ2-7	CASSSGTGGVSYEQYF	TGTGCCAGCAGCTCGGGGACAGGGGGCGTCTCCTACGAGCAGTACTTC
.	.	TRBV2	TRBJ1-1	CASSESVGNTEAFF	TGTGCCAGCAGTGAATCTGTGGGGAACACTGAAGCTTTCTTT
.	TRBD2	TRBV5-1	TRBJ2-2	CASSGGGANTGELFF	TGCGCCAGCAGCGGCGGGGGGGCGAACACCGGGGAGCTGTTTTTT
once	TRBD2	TRBV4-1	TRBJ2-3	CASSQEAGLAGSDTQYF	TGCGCCAGCAGCCAAGAAGCCGGACTAGCGGGTTCTGATACGCAGTATTTT
.	TRBD1	TRBV4-1	TRBJ2-1	CASSHPGTGSGNEQFF	TGCGCCAGCAGCCATCCCGGGACAGGGTCGGGTAATGAGCAGTTCTTC
.	.	TRBV4-1	TRBJ1-1	CASSQAQEGRTEAFF	TGCGCCAGCAGCCAAGCCCAAGAGGGACGGACTGAAGCTTTCTTT
.	.	TRBV30	TRBJ1-2	CAWSVHEAYGYTF	TGTGCCTGGAGTGTGCACGAGGCCTATGGCTACACCTTC
.	TRBD1	TRBV7-9	TRBJ1-2	CASSPRDREFYGYTF	TGTGCCAGCAGCCCTCGGGACAGGGAATTCTATGGCTACACCTTC
.	TRBD1	TRBV5-1	TRBJ2-7	CASSLDSGGPSSYEQYF	TGCGCCAGCAGCTTGGATTCAGGGGGCCCTAGCTCCTACGAGCAGTACTTC
.	.	TRBV11-2	TRBJ2-7	CASSLGDLYEQYF	TGTGCCAGCAGCTTAGGCGACCTCTACGAGCAGTACTTC
.	TRBD1	TRBV9	TRBJ2-7	CASSTGQDYEQYF	TGTGCCAGCAGCACGGGACAGGACTACGAGCAGTACTTC
.	TRBD2	TRBV9	TRBJ2-7	CASSVGLLAGSYEQYF	TGTGCCAGCAGCGTAGGCTTGCTAGCGGGGTCCTACGAGCAGTACTTC
.	TRBD2	TRBV7-2	TRBJ2-1	CASSQRAGDYNEQFF	TGTGCCAGCAGCCAGAGAGCGGGGGACTACAATGAGCAGTTCTTC
.	TRBD1	TRBV28	TRBJ1-4	CASRTGSNEKLFF	TGTGCCAGCAGGACAGGGTCTAATGAAAAACTGTTTTTT
.	TRBD2	TRBV4-1	TRBJ2-5	CASSLRLAGGQETQYF	TGCGCCAGCAGCCTCCGACTAGCGGGGGGCCAAGAGACCCAGTACTTC
.	.	TRBV6-1	TRBJ2-7	CASSGDWVVSSYEQYF	TGTGCCAGCAGTGGGGACTGGGTAGTTAGCTCCTACGAGCAGTACTTC
few	.	TRBV28	TRBJ2-7	CASSSSEDEQYF	TGTGCCAGCAGTTCCTCCGAGGACGAGCAGTACTTC
.	.	TRBV19	TRBJ1-1	CASSMLSAIQF	TGTGCCAGTAGTATGCTTTCGGCGATTCAGTTT
.	TRBD1	TRBV9	TRBJ1-3	CASSARGGFGNTIYF	TGTGCCAGCAGCGCCAGAGGGGGCTTTGGAAACACCATATATTTT
.	TRBD1	TRBV6-6	TRBJ1-2	CASSYDDRAAGKTF	TGTGCCAGCAGTTACGATGACAGGGCCGCCGGTAAGACCTTC
.	.	TRBV5-6	TRBJ1-3	CASGMRGNTIYF	TGTGCCAGCGGGATGAGGGGAAACACCATATATTTT
.	.	TRBV19	TRBJ2-4	CASSNPGQAKNIQYF	TGTGCCAGTAGTAATCCGGGACAAGCCAAAAACATTCAGTACTTC
.	.	TRBV30	TRBJ1-3	CAWSADSGNTIYF	TGTGCCTGGAGTGCGGACTCTGGAAACACCATATATTTT
.	.	TRBV21-1	TRBJ1-1	CASRHPPCSFF	TGTGCCAGCAGACACCCCCCCTGTTCTTTCTTT
.	.	TRBV4-3	TRBJ2-3	CASSQALTDTQYF	TGCGCCAGCAGCCAAGCCCTGACAGATACGCAGTATTTT
.	TRBD1	TRBV30	TRBJ1-4	CAWSVPQGGAEKLFF	TGTGCCTGGAGTGTCCCACAGGGGGGGGCCGAAAAACTGTTTTTT
.	.	TRBV7-3	TRBJ1-6	CASSSSGRSNSPLHF	TGTGCCAGCAGCTCGTCGGGTCGGAGTAATTCACCCCTCCACTTT
.	.	TRBV4-2	TRBJ1-5	CASSQDQNQPQHF	TGTGCCAGCAGCCAAGATCAGAATCAGCCCCAGCATTTT
few	.	TRBV15	TRBJ1-3	CATSRDQTRGNTIYF	TGTGCCACCAGCAGAGATCAAACCCGGGGAAACACCATATATTTT
.	.	TRBV27	TRBJ2-4	CASSSIKNYAKNIQYF	TGTGCCAGCAGTTCCATAAAAAACTACGCCAAAAACATTCAGTACTTC
.	TRBD1	TRBV27	TRBJ2-1	CASSLTGVTPYNEQFF	TGTGCCAGCAGTTTGACAGGGGTTACCCCCTACAATGAGCAGTTCTTC
.	TRBD1	TRBV5-4	TRBJ1-5	CASSHRTGEWDQPQHF	TGTGCCAGCAGCCATAGGACAGGGGAGTGGGATCAGCCCCAGCATTTT
.	TRBD1	TRBV4-2	TRBJ2-7	CASSGTGSYEQYF	TGTGCCAGCAGTGGGACAGGGTCCTACGAGCAGTACTTC
.	.	TRBV7-2	TRBJ2-7	CASSPRVAALEQYF	TGTGCCAGCAGCCCCCGCGTAGCGGCGCTCGAGCAGTACTTC
.	.	TRBV19	TRBJ1-2	CASSIQDLSGYGYTF	TGTGCCAGTAGTATTCAGGACCTATCCGGCTATGGCTACACCTTC
once	.	TRBV6-4	TRBJ2-3	CASSDKGGTDTQYF	TGTGCCAGCAGTGACAAGGGTGGCACAGATACGCAGTATTTT
.	TRBD1	TRBV28	TRBJ2-7	CASRKPGQGIYEQYF	TGTGCCAGCAGGAAACCGGGACAGGGGATCTACGAGCAGTACTTC
.	.	TRBV14	TRBJ1-1	CASSQRGLTEAFF	TGTGCCAGCAGCCAACGGGGACTCACTGAAGCTTTCTTT